What follows are 27 T cell receptor beta chains derived from one specimen sequenced in a study of blood T cell repertoires in COVID-19. Profiled with immunoSEQ multiplex PCR; TCRdb holds only in-frame clones, not every one. The sample contains 150,000 to 200,000 clones, 70% to 90% of which appear only once. The sequencing sample was made of peripheral blood. The receptor source for this set is a man aged 70 or older with active or convalescent COVID-19.

The chain joins TRBV24-1 to TRBJ2-3; D not certain. In germline, CDR1 is KGHDR, CDR2 SFDVKD. The CDR3 extends over 13 amino acids. V lost 3 bases and J 7 bases, leaving 10 bases between the germline ends. The chain's CDR3 is CATSDGSRNTQYF. The DNA of the CDR3 is TGTGCCACCAGTGATGGTTCGCGGAATACGCAGTATTTT.

The chain recombines TRBV6-1 with TRBJ1-5; D unclear. Trimming took off 2 bases at V and 2 bases at J, with 10 bases between the two ends. The CDR3 is 15 residues long. Germline CDR1 reads MNHNS; CDR2 reads SASEGT. Here the CDR3 DNA reads TGTGCCAGCAGTGAAACGAGGGTTGGCAATCAGCCCCAGCATTTT. As protein: CASSETRVGNQPQHF.

V usage is TRBV13 and J usage is TRBJ2-2; TRBD2 matches at 8 bases. CDR1 PRHDT and CDR2 FYEKMQ come from the germline V gene (reference sequence). The CDR3 has 15 residues. V dropped 5 bases and J dropped 5; count of bases not matched to a gene: 7. CDR3 in amino acids: CASSPRGGATGELFF. In nucleotides, the CDR3 is TGTGCCAGCAGCCCCCGGGGGGGGGCGACCGGGGAGCTGTTTTTT.

The chain links TRBV20-1 to TRBJ2-7; TRBD1 is a possible D gene (6 bases). This CDR3 is built from 16 residues. From germline, CDR1 is DFQATT and CDR2 SNEGSKA (reference sequence). V lost 3 bases and J 4 bases, leaving 22 bases between the germline ends. Here the CDR3 DNA reads TGCAGTGCTAGTCCAATGCGCCCGGACAGCCTTTACGAGCAGTACTTC. This encodes CSASPMRPDSLYEQYF.

The chain combines TRBV18 with TRBJ2-7; 8 bases fit TRBD1. V shed 5 bases and J 3 bases; nucleotides not matched to a gene: 3. Germline V gene sequence: CDR1 KGHSH, CDR2 LQKENI. The length of the CDR3 is 13 residues. The CDR3 DNA is TGTGCCAGCTCAGAGACAGGGGACTACGAGCAGTACTTC. Residues: CASSETGDYEQYF.

The chain uses TRBV24-1 and TRBJ2-6; TRBD1 is a possible D gene (6 bases). The CDR3 is made up of 15 amino acids. Germline V gene data show CDR1 as KGHDR and CDR2 as SFDVKD. V dropped 6 bases and J dropped 3 bases, with 11 bases sitting between them. The CDR3 region has the DNA TGTGCCACCAGTCAGAGGGGGATTGGGGCCAACGTCCTGACTTTC. Translating gives CATSQRGIGANVLTF.

This chain joins TRBV20-1 and TRBJ1-2, with D possibly TRBD1 on 6 matching bases. Trimming pared 6 bases from V and 7 bases from J, leaving 12 bases between. Germline assignment: CDR1 DFQATT and CDR2 SNEGSKA (reference sequence). The CDR3 runs 11 residues. The CDR3 DNA reads TGCAGTGCCGAGGACAGCGGTGGCTACACCTTC. It codes for CSAEDSGGYTF.

The CDR3 spells CASSLRGSGGQETQYF. The CDR3 DNA follows: TGTGCCAGCAGCTTACGGGGTAGCGGGGGCCAAGAGACCCAGTACTTC. The chain combines TRBV11-2 with TRBJ2-5, with 9 bases that match TRBD2. Unmatched junction bases numbered 5, after V lost 2 bases and J lost 1 base. Germline V gene sequence: CDR1 SGHAT, CDR2 FQNNGV. This CDR3 spans 16 amino acids.

This chain links TRBV28 with TRBJ1-2, with 8 bases matching TRBD1. This CDR3 spans 17 amino acids. V dropped 0 bases and J dropped 1; count of bases not matched to a gene: 7. CDR1 and CDR2 from the germline V gene are MDHEN and SYDVKM. As DNA, the CDR3 is TGTGCCAGCAGTTTATGGGGGGCTACAGGGGGTAACTATGGCTACACCTTC. It encodes CASSLWGATGGNYGYTF.

J is TRBJ1-2 and V is TRBV6-2 or TRBV6-3; D gene uncertain. Germline assignment: CDR1 MNHEY and CDR2 SVGEGT. The V and J ends lost 4 bases and 8 bases respectively, with 8 bases between them. The CDR3 covers 11 residues. The CDR3 loop is CASSSPTGYTF. For the CDR3, the DNA is TGTGCCAGCAGTTCCCCGACAGGCTACACCTTC.

The chain is built from TRBV19 and TRBJ1-3; D not certain. CDR1 and CDR2 from the germline V gene are LNHDA and SQIVND (reference sequence). Trimming took 7 bases from V and 0 from J, leaving 22 bases between them. The CDR3 spans 18 residues. For the CDR3, the DNA is TGTGCCAGTACCGATTTAAAGACACCGCCGAACTCTGGAAACACCATATATTTT. Amino acid sequence: CASTDLKTPPNSGNTIYF.

V and J are TRBV10-1 and TRBJ2-5, with 9 bases lining up with TRBD2. CDR1 WNHNN and CDR2 SYGVQD come from the germline V gene (reference sequence). V dropped 4 bases and J dropped 4; count of bases not matched to a gene: 7. The CDR3 covers 15 residues. The CDR3 loop is CASSALAGVGETQYF. CDR3 sequence (DNA): TGCGCCAGCAGTGCATTAGCGGGAGTGGGAGAGACCCAGTACTTC.

This chain joins TRBV7-2 and TRBJ2-1; TRBD2 matches 7 bases. Germline trimming cut 5 bases from V and 8 bases from J; bases unmatched to any gene: 12. The CDR3 consists of 15 residues. Germline assignment: CDR1 SGHTA and CDR2 FQGNSA. As DNA, the CDR3 is TGTGCCAGCAGCCCCAGTGTGGGAGGGGTTTATGAGCAGTTCTTC. It yields the protein CASSPSVGGVYEQFF.

The rearrangement joins TRBV28 to TRBJ1-6; D is uncertain. Deletions cut 3 bases from V and 5 bases from J, with 8 bases between. The CDR3 consists of 14 residues. CDR1 and CDR2 (germline): MDHEN, SYDVKM. CDR3 in DNA: TGTGCCAGCAGTTTGTACAGTCATAATTCACCCCTCCACTTT. Amino acid sequence: CASSLYSHNSPLHF.

The chain is built from TRBV5-8 and TRBJ2-7; no firm D call. This CDR3 comprises 15 residues. Germline CDR1 is SGHTS and CDR2 is YDEGEE. Deletions cut 0 bases from V and 3 bases from J, with 13 bases between. CDR3 region: CASSLGPNHNYEQYF. DNA for the CDR3: TGTGCCAGCAGCTTGGGGCCCAACCATAACTACGAGCAGTACTTC. Combining the CDR3 with reference TRBV5-8 and TRBJ2-7 gives the whole variable domain EAGVTQSPTHLIKTRGQQATLRCSPISGHTSVYWYQQALGLGLQFLLWYDEGEERNRGNFPPRFSGRQFPNYSSELNVNALELEDSALYLCASSLGPNHNYEQYFGPGTRLTVT.

The V gene is TRBV20-1, the J gene TRBJ1-4; D might be TRBD1 (5 bases). Germline CDR1 and CDR2: DFQATT and SNEGSKA (reference sequence). Trimming removed 3 bases from V and 5 bases from J, with 10 bases in between. The length of the CDR3 is 13 residues. The CDR3 DNA is TGCAGTGCTAGTAGACAGAGCAATGAAAAACTGTTTTTT. It codes for CSASRQSNEKLFF.

V and J are TRBV11-2 and TRBJ2-7; 9 bases are a match to TRBD1. With 3 bases clipped from V and 6 bases from J, the junction kept 9 bases outside the gene matches. Germline V gene lookup returns CDR1 SGHAT and CDR2 FQNNGV. This CDR3 comprises 15 residues. The CDR3 DNA follows: TGTGCCAGCAGCTTCCTGGGACAGGGCCAGGCCGAGCAGTACTTC. It encodes CASSFLGQGQAEQYF.

The chain combines TRBV9 with TRBJ2-6, with a weak D call TRBD2 (6 bases). This CDR3 has 17 residues. Trimming removed 2 bases from V and 0 bases from J, with 12 bases in between. Germline-derived CDR1 and CDR2 are SGDLS and YYNGEE. This chain's CDR3 is CASSVGGRNSGANVLTF. As DNA, the CDR3 is TGTGCCAGCAGCGTGGGGGGACGTAACTCTGGGGCCAACGTCCTGACTTTC.

The rearrangement links TRBV5-8 to TRBJ2-3, with TRBD2 identical over 8 bases. This CDR3 is built from 15 residues. Germline assignment: CDR1 SGHTS and CDR2 YDEGEE. The junction had 2 bases not matched to a gene; V was cut back by 2 bases and J by 0 bases. The CDR3 coding sequence is TGTGCCAGCAGCTTTAGCGGGACCAGCACAGATACGCAGTATTTT. Protein sequence: CASSFSGTSTDTQYF. Together with reference TRBV5-8 and TRBJ2-3, the CDR3 gives the full variable domain: EAGVTQSPTHLIKTRGQQATLRCSPISGHTSVYWYQQALGLGLQFLLWYDEGEERNRGNFPPRFSGRQFPNYSSELNVNALELEDSALYLCASSFSGTSTDTQYFGPGTRLTVL.

V gene TRBV19 combines with J gene TRBJ1-5, with 8 bases aligning to TRBD1. The germline V gene has CDR1 LNHDA and CDR2 SQIVND (reference sequence). The junction had 7 bases not matched to a gene; V was cut back by 5 bases and J by 4 bases. This CDR3 has 15 amino acids. The CDR3 spells CASSQGRGRNQPQHF. The CDR3 bases are TGTGCCAGTAGTCAGGGCAGGGGGCGGAATCAGCCCCAGCATTTT.

The chain combines TRBV11-2 with TRBJ2-6; 7 nucleotides line up with TRBD1. J lost 1 base, V lost 1 base, and 1 base had no gene match. Germline V CDR1 and CDR2: SGHAT, FQNNGV. The CDR3 has 16 residues. The CDR3 protein is CASSLGTGSGANVLTF. DNA of the CDR3: TGTGCCAGCAGCTTAGGGACAGGTTCTGGGGCCAACGTCCTGACTTTC.

This chain connects TRBV29-1 to TRBJ2-7; D may be TRBD1 (5 bases). The CDR3 is 11 residues long. Trimming stripped 3 bases from V and 2 bases from J, with 5 bases between. The germline V gene has CDR1 SQVTM and CDR2 ANQGSEA. The CDR3 DNA reads TGCAGCGTTGAGGGGCCCTACGAGCAGTACTTC. Translated, it gives CSVEGPYEQYF.

This clone has only a few counts. This chain joins TRBV28 and TRBJ2-6, with D perhaps TRBD1 (5 bases). The V gene's germline CDR1 is MDHEN and CDR2 SYDVKM. V lost 3 bases, J lost 6 bases, and 21 bases lay in between. CDR3 size: 18 residues. As DNA, the CDR3 is TGTGCCAGCAGTTTTTTGCTCCTCAAGGGGAAAGAGGCCAACGTCCTGACTTTC. It encodes CASSFLLLKGKEANVLTF.

This chain uses TRBV6-5 with TRBJ2-1; 11 positions agree with TRBD2. V shed 4 bases and J 5 bases; nucleotides not matched to a gene: 1. CDR3 length: 14 residues. CDR1 and CDR2 from the germline V gene are MNHEY and SVGAGI. CDR3 region: CASSSGLADNEQFF. The CDR3 region has the DNA TGTGCCAGCAGTTCGGGACTAGCGGACAATGAGCAGTTCTTC.

V usage is TRBV20-1 and J usage is TRBJ2-3; D ambiguous. CDR3 length equals 12 residues. CDR1 is DFQATT, CDR2 SNEGSKA, per germline (reference sequence). With 3 bases removed from V and 5 bases from J, the gap between germline ends came to 9 bases. The CDR3 nucleotides read TGCAGTGCTAGTTTGAGTGAAGATACGCAGTATTTT. It yields the protein CSASLSEDTQYF.

The J gene is TRBJ2-3, the V gene TRBV7-2; no reliable D call. The V and J ends lost 5 bases and 5 bases respectively, with 14 bases between them. Germline assignment: CDR1 SGHTA and CDR2 FQGNSA. The CDR3 totals 14 residues. The CDR3 DNA reads as TGTGCCAGCAGCATGTATGTGGGCAGAGATACGCAGTATTTT. Encoded protein: CASSMYVGRDTQYF.

The chain has TRBV6-1 and TRBJ1-2; 8 bases fit TRBD1. The germline CDR1 and CDR2 sequences are MNHNS and SASEGT. After removal of 3 bases from V and 1 base from J, the junction contained 1 base not matched to a gene. This CDR3 has 14 residues. CDR3 DNA: TGTGCCAGCAGTGACACAGGGGGTAACTATGGCTACACCTTC. It yields the protein CASSDTGGNYGYTF.